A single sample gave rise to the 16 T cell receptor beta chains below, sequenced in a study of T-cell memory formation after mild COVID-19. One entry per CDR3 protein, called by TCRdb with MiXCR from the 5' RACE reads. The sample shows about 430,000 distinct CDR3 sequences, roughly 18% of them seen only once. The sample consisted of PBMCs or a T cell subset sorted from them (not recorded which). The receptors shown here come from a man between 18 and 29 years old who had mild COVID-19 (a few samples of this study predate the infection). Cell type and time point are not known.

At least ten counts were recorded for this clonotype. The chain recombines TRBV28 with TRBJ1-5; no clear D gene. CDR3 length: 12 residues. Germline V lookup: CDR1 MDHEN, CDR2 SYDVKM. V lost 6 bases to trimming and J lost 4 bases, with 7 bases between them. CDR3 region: CASSPRNQPQHF. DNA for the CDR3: TGTGCCAGCAGCCCACGTAATCAGCCCCAGCATTTT.

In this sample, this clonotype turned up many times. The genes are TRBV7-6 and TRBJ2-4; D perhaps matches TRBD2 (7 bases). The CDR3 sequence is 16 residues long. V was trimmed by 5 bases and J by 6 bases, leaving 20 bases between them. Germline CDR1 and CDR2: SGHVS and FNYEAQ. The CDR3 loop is CASSPDHGGAGNIQYF. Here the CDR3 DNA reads TGTGCCAGCAGCCCTGATCATGGGGGGGCAGGAAACATTCAGTACTTC. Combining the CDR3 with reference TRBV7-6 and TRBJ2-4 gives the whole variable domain GAGVSQSPRYKVTKRGQDVALRCDPISGHVSLYWYRQALGQGPEFLTYFNYEAQQDKSGLPNDRFSAERPEGSISTLTIQRTEQRDSAMYRCASSPDHGGAGNIQYFGAGTRLSVL.

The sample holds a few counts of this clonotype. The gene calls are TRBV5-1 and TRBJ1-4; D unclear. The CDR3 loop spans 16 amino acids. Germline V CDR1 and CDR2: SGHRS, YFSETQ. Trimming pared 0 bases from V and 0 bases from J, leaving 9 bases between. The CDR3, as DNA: TGCGCCAGCAGCTTGGAAGTGAACCCAACTAATGAAAAACTGTTTTTT. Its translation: CASSLEVNPTNEKLFF.

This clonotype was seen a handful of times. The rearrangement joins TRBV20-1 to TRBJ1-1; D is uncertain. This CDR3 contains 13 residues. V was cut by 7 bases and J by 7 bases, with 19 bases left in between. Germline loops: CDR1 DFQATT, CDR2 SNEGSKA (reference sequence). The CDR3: CSVQSPGGVEAFF. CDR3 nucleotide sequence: TGCAGTGTCCAGTCTCCCGGCGGCGTTGAAGCTTTCTTT.

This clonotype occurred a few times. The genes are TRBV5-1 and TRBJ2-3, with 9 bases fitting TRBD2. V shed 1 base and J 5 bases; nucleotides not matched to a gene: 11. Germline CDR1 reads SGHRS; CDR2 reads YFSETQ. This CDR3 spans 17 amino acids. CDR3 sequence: CASSLRVAGDRRDTQYF. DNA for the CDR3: TGCGCCAGCAGCTTGCGAGTAGCGGGGGATCGGAGAGATACGCAGTATTTT.

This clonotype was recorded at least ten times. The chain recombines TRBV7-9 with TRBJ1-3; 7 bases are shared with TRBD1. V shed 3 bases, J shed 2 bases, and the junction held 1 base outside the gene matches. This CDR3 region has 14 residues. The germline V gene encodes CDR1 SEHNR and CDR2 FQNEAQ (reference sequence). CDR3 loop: CASSFTGAGNTIYF. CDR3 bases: TGTGCCAGCAGCTTCACAGGGGCTGGAAACACCATATATTTT.

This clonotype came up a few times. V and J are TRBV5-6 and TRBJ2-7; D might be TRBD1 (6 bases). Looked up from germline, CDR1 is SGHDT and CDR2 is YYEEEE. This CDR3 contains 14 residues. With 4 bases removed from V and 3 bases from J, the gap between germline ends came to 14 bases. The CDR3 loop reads CASSPTGRGYEQYV. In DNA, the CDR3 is TGTGCCAGCAGCCCGACAGGAAGGGGCTACGAGCAGTACGTC.

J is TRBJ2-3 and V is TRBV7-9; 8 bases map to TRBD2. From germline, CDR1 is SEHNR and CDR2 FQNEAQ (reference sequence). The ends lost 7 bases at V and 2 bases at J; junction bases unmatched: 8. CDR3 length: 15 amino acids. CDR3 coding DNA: TGTGCCAGCACCGGGGGGGCCACCTACACAGATACGCAGTATTTT. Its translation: CASTGGATYTDTQYF.

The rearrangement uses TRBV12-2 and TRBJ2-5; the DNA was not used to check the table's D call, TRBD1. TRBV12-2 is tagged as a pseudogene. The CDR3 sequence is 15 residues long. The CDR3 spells CASRDRPGQQETQYF. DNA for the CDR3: TGTGCAAGTCGGGACAGGCCGGGACAGCAAGAGACCCAGTACTTC.

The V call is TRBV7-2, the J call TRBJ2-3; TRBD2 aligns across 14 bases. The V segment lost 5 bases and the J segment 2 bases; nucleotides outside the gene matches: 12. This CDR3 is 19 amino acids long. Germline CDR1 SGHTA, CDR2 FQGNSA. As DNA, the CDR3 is TGTGCCAGCAGCGGACTAGCGGGGGGCATGACCTTACTCACAGATACGCAGTATTTT. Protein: CASSGLAGGMTLLTDTQYF.

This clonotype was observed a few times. Here the CDR3 DNA reads TGTGCCAGCACTACTCGACAGGAAAGCTACACCTTC. This gives the protein CASTTRQESYTF. The rearrangement joins TRBV6-6 to TRBJ1-2, with a possible D match to TRBD1 (6 bases). The CDR3 is 12 residues long. Germline V gene data show CDR1 as MNHNY and CDR2 as SVGAGI (reference sequence). Between the trimmed V and J ends, which lost 7 bases and 9 bases, there was a span of 15 bases.

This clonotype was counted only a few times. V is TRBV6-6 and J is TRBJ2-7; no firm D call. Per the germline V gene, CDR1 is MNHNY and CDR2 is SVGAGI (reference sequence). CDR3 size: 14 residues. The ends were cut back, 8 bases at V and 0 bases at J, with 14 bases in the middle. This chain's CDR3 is CASRTSSLSYEQYF. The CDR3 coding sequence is TGTGCCAGCCGTACTTCCAGCCTCTCCTACGAGCAGTACTTC.

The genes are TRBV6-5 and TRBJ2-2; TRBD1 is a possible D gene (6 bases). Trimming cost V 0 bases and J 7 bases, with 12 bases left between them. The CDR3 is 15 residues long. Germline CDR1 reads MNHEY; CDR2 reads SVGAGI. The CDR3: CASSYSWGRGGELFF. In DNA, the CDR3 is TGTGCCAGCAGTTACTCCTGGGGGCGAGGCGGGGAGCTGTTTTTT.

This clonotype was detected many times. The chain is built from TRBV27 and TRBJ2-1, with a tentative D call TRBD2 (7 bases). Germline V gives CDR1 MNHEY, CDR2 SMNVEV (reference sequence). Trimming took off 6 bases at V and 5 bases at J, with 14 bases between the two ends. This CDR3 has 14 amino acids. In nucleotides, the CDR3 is TGTGCCAGCAGAGGGGGGGCCTACCACAATGAGCAGTTCTTC. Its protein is CASRGGAYHNEQFF.

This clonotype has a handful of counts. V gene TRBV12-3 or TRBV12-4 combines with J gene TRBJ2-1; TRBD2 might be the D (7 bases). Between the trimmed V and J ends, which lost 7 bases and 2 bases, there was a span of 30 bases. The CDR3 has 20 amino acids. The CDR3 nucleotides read TGTGCCAGCATTCCCGCCCCTGAGGTGTATGGGGGGGGGCCCTACAATGAGCAGTTCTTC. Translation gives CASIPAPEVYGGGPYNEQFF.

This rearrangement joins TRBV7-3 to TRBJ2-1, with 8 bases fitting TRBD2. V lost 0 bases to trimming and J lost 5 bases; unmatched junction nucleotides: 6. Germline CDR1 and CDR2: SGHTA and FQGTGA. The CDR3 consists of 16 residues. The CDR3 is CASSLTWRTSNNEQFF. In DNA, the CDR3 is TGTGCCAGCAGCTTAACGTGGCGGACTAGCAACAATGAGCAGTTCTTC.